This TCR beta chain was retrieved from a study of CD8 T cells in Susac syndrome. In blood CD8+ and CD4+ T cells, TCR beta underwent sequencing. Controls comprised healthy donors matched for age and sex. This CDR3 spans 14 amino acids. The germline V gene has CDR1 LGHDT and CDR2 YNNKEL (reference sequence). Trimming removed 8 bases at V and 3 bases at J, with 17 bases between. Random hexamers were used to reverse transcribe an amount of about 0.45 to 1 ug RNA. Amplification of TCR beta CDR3 by immunoSEQ multiplex PCR spanned 54 Vbeta and 13 Jbeta. TCRdb used MiXCR to reprocess the immunoSEQ multiplex PCR reads, holding one entry per CDR3 protein. The data show roughly 110,000 distinct CDR3 sequences, with 80% to 95% seen just once and roughly 0.11% held by the top ten.

J is TRBJ2-7 and V is TRBV3-1, with D unclear. The TCR was taken from a human donor in good health. The sample taken for sequencing was CD8+ T cells from PBMCs. DNA of the CDR3: TGTGCCAGCGGGTCCTTTTCAGGCAACTACGAGCAGTACTTC. Protein sequence: CASGSFSGNYEQYF.